This TCR beta chain was obtained from a study of beta chain features in type 1 diabetes. Comment on this clone: Its target is not known.

General study findings and limits: There was no resolution here of whether HLA type influences TCRB rearrangement. The naive, central memory and Treg TCRB repertoires looked more alike in patients than they did in healthy donors. VDJ junctions from patients with type 1 diabetes contained fewer insertions and more deletions. Among patients with Type 1 diabetes, TCRB CDR3s were moderately but significantly shorter in every one of the four CD4+ subsets.

Expressed TCRB transcripts were sequenced because the isolated RNA had all been reverse transcribed beforehand. Libraries were prepared by immunoSEQ multiplex PCR; TCRdb keeps only in-frame clonotypes and omits some of them. The sample includes around 140,000 clones, less than 15% of them seen just once. The receptor comes from a man younger than 35 with type 1 diabetes. Material for sequencing was central memory CD4+ T cells from blood.

The CDR3 is CASSTRVARNTGELFF. The CDR3 DNA reads TGTGCCAGCAGCACCCGCGTAGCGCGGAACACCGGGGAGCTGTTTTTT. The chain links TRBV9 to TRBJ2-2; a weak D match, TRBD2 (5 bases). Germline V CDR1 and CDR2: SGDLS, YYNGEE. CDR3 length equals 16 residues. With 4 bases removed from V and 1 base from J, the gap between germline ends came to 14 bases.